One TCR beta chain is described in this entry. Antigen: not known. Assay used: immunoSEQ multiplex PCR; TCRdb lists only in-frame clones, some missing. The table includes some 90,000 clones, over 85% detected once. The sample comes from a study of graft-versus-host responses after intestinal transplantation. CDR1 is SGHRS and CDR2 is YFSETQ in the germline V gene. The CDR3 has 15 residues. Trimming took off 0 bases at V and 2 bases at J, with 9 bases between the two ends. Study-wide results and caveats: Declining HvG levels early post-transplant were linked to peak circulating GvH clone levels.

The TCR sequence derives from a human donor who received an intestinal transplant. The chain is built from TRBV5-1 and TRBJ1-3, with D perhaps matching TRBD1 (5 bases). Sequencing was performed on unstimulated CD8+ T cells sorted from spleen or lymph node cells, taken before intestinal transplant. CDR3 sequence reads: CASSLETGAGNTIYF. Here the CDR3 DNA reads TGCGCCAGCAGCTTGGAAACAGGTGCTGGAAACACCATATATTTT.